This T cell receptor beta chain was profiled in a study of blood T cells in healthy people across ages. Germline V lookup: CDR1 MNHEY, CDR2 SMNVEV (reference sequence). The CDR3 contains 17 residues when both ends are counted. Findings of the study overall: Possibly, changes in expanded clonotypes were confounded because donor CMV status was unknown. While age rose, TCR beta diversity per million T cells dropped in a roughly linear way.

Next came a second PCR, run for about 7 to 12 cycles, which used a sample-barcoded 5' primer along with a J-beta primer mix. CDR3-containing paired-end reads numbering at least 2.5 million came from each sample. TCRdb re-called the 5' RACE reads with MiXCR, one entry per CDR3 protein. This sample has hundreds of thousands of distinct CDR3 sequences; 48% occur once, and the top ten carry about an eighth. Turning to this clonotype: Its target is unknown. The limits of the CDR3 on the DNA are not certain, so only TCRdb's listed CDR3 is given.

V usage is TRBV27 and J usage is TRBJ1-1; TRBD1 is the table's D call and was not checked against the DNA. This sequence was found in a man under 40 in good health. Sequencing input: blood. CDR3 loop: CASSLEGFGQGATEVFF.